This T cell receptor (beta chain) was profiled in a study of blood T cell repertoires in COVID-19. Study at large: Some COVID-19 samples were acute and others convalescent; all came from the United States, Italy and Spain.

CDR3 length: 15 residues. The junction had 3 bases not matched to a gene; V was cut back by 2 bases and J by 7 bases. CDR1 is SNHLY and CDR2 is FYNNEI in the germline V gene. Original processing notes: Estimation of nucleated cell counts relied on the amplification of reference gene primers. The data were produced by immunoSEQ multiplex PCR, yet TCRdb's version contains in-frame clones alone and is incomplete. V, J and clone size are taken as reported in that table, and D and trimming were inferred from the DNA itself. This table has some 70,000 clones, about 86% appearing once. The receptor's source is a man aged 45-65 years with active COVID-19. V and J are TRBV2 and TRBJ2-1, with 12 bases aligning to TRBD2. The sample taken for sequencing was peripheral blood. CDR3 sequence reads: CASSERTSGVNEQFF. For the CDR3, the DNA is TGTGCCAGCAGTGAACGGACTAGCGGGGTAAATGAGCAGTTCTTC.